A single sample gave rise to the 16 T cell receptor beta chains below, sequenced in a study of cytomegalovirus exposure and HLA in healthy donors (TCRdb year 2017). Libraries were made using the immunoSEQ multiplex PCR assay. A mixture of 60 forward primers for TCR Vbeta segments and 13 reverse primers for TCR Jbeta segments was used in the multiplex PCR. TCRdb's version of the immuneACCESS table is confined to in-frame rearrangements and falls short of the full clone set. An unresolved V gene accounts for under half of the shortfall where checked; the remainder is of unknown origin. This sample lists around 160,000 clones; approximately 78% were detected once. In total, the top ten clones hold about 3% of the sample. Sequences were obtained from PBMCs. These receptors all stem from a middle-aged man in good health and CMV-seropositive.

The chain uses TRBV19 and TRBJ2-7; 7 bases map to TRBD2. This CDR3 has 14 residues. Germline V gene lookup returns CDR1 LNHDA and CDR2 SQIVND (reference sequence). V shed 5 bases and J 2 bases; nucleotides not matched to a gene: 6. Here the CDR3 DNA reads TGTGCCAGTAGTTTCCGACTAGCTCCCTACGAGCAGTACTTC. Translated: CASSFRLAPYEQYF. Full variable domain (rest looked up from reference TRBV19 and TRBJ2-7): DGGITQSPKYLFRKEGQNVTLSCEQNLNHDAMYWYRQDPGQGLRLIYYSQIVNDFQKGDIAEGYSVSREKKESFPLTVTSAQKNPTAFYLCASSFRLAPYEQYFGPGTRLTVT.

The CDR3 reads CASSGLLVSGELFF. The CDR3 coding sequence is TGTGCCAGCAGCGGACTACTAGTTAGCGGGGAGCTGTTTTTT. The V call is TRBV2, the J call TRBJ2-2; maybe TRBD2 (6 bases). V shed 6 bases and J shed 7 bases, with 15 bases lying between them. The CDR3 is 14 amino acids. Germline values: CDR1 SNHLY, CDR2 FYNNEI.

The V call is TRBV27, the J call TRBJ2-7; unclear D gene. Trimming cost V 6 bases and J 3 bases, with 12 bases left between them. The germline V gene encodes CDR1 MNHEY and CDR2 SMNVEV (reference sequence). This CDR3 has 13 amino acids. The CDR3 coding sequence is TGTGCCAGCAGGCCCAGTTATATCTACGAGCAGTACTTC. Protein product: CASRPSYIYEQYF.

The chain carries TRBV5-1 and TRBJ1-1, with D possibly being TRBD1 (5 bases). The germline gives CDR1 SGHRS, CDR2 YFSETQ. This CDR3 contains 15 residues. Trimming pared 0 bases from V and 7 bases from J, leaving 16 bases between. As DNA, the CDR3 is TGCGCCAGCAGCTTGGTGAGGGCGGGACCCGATGAAGCTTTCTTT. Translation: CASSLVRAGPDEAFF.

This sequence joins TRBV29-1 and TRBJ1-1; D uncertain. V was cut by 4 bases and J by 1 base, with 10 bases left in between. CDR1 and CDR2 (germline): SQVTM, ANQGSEA. The CDR3 totals 13 residues. The CDR3 sequence: CSVAPLGNTEAFF. CDR3 nucleotides: TGCAGCGTTGCCCCGCTCGGGAACACTGAAGCTTTCTTT.

V is TRBV18 and J is TRBJ1-5; 7 positions match TRBD1. Germline V gene data show CDR1 as KGHSH and CDR2 as LQKENI. The CDR3 sequence is 15 residues long. V shed 4 bases and J 0 bases; nucleotides not matched to a gene: 3. The CDR3 DNA follows: TGTGCCAGCTCACTAACAGGGGATAGCAATCAGCCCCAGCATTTT. This encodes CASSLTGDSNQPQHF.

The rearrangement uses TRBV30 and TRBJ1-1; D gene ambiguous. The V end lost 2 bases, the J end lost 4 bases, and 8 bases lay between the germline ends. The CDR3 is 12 amino acids. The germline V gene encodes CDR1 GTSNPN and CDR2 SVGIG (reference sequence). CDR3 in amino acids: CAWSRVSTEAFF. Here the CDR3 DNA reads TGTGCCTGGAGTCGTGTCAGCACTGAAGCTTTCTTT.

The rearrangement joins TRBV11-2 to TRBJ2-1, with 12 bases aligning to TRBD2. The CDR3 length is 16 residues. The V gene end was trimmed by 3 bases and the J gene end by 7 bases; junction bases not matched to a gene: 7. In germline, CDR1 is SGHAT, CDR2 FQNNGV. CDR3 protein: CASSFGGLAGQNEQFF. The CDR3 nucleotides are TGTGCCAGCAGCTTCGGAGGACTAGCGGGACAAAATGAGCAGTTCTTC.

The chain recombines TRBV11-2 with TRBJ2-1; 15 bases map to TRBD2. The trim removed 5 bases at V and 7 bases at J, leaving 9 bases unmatched. The CDR3 is 17 amino acids. The germline V gene has CDR1 SGHAT and CDR2 FQNNGV. The CDR3 DNA reads TGTGCCAGCAGCCCCCGGACTAGCGGGAGGGCCCTGAATGAGCAGTTCTTC. It codes for CASSPRTSGRALNEQFF.

Only a few counts were recorded for this clone. The chain has TRBV10-3 and TRBJ2-1; D not certain. CDR3 length equals 15 residues. The germline gives CDR1 ENHRY, CDR2 SYGVKD. V was clipped by 0 bases and J by 6 bases, with 12 bases between them. This CDR3 reads CAISESEWQSNEQFF. The CDR3 DNA follows: TGTGCCATCAGTGAGTCGGAGTGGCAATCCAATGAGCAGTTCTTC.

J is TRBJ1-3 and V is TRBV6-5, with 7 bases fitting TRBD1. Germline V gives CDR1 MNHEY, CDR2 SVGAGI. V shed 4 bases and J 7 bases; nucleotides not matched to a gene: 7. The CDR3 runs 14 residues. DNA for the CDR3: TGTGCCAGCAGTTTCCTCGACAGGGACAACACCATATATTTT. This gives the protein CASSFLDRDNTIYF.

This sequence joins TRBV9 and TRBJ2-7, with D possibly TRBD1 on 6 matching bases. V lost 5 bases and J lost 6, with 15 bases in between. In germline, CDR1 is SGDLS, CDR2 YYNGEE. CDR3 length equals 13 residues. The CDR3 region is CASSTTGNGEQYF. The CDR3 coding sequence is TGTGCCAGCAGTACCACAGGGAACGGCGAGCAGTACTTC.

This clone came up once. V gene TRBV7-3 combines with J gene TRBJ2-1; possible D gene TRBD1, 5 bases. The CDR3 has 14 residues. The germline V gene encodes CDR1 SGHTA and CDR2 FQGTGA. V lost 1 base and J lost 8, with 12 bases in between. CDR3 in DNA: TGTGCCAGCAGCTTAAAGGCAGGGCGCGATGAGCAGTTCTTC. Amino acids: CASSLKAGRDEQFF.

This sequence joins TRBV28 and TRBJ1-5; D is ambiguous. V shed 5 bases and J shed 2 bases, with 16 bases lying between them. This CDR3 is 16 amino acids long. Germline loops: CDR1 MDHEN, CDR2 SYDVKM. In DNA form, the CDR3 reads TGTGCCAGCAGTCTAACGAAGGGAGCGGGCAATCAGCCCCAGCATTTT. Translated: CASSLTKGAGNQPQHF.

The CDR3 protein is CASSMSRSSYEQYF. CDR3 sequence (DNA): TGTGCCAGTAGTATGAGTAGGAGCTCCTACGAGCAGTACTTC. This chain links TRBV19 with TRBJ2-5; D unclear. Gene TRBJ2-7 matches the end of the DNA better, so the J call may be wrong. This CDR3 spans 14 amino acids. In germline, CDR1 is LNHDA, CDR2 SQIVND (reference sequence).

The V gene is TRBV9, the J gene TRBJ2-1; 11 bases match TRBD2. The CDR3 is made up of 15 amino acids. Germline assignment: CDR1 SGDLS and CDR2 YYNGEE. Trimming at V came to 1 base and at J to 8 bases, leaving 5 bases not matched to a gene. The CDR3 DNA reads TGTGCCAGCAGCGTACTGACTAGCGGGACACATGAGCAGTTCTTC. Translating gives CASSVLTSGTHEQFF. The variable domain in full, completed from reference TRBV9 and TRBJ2-1, reads DSGVTQTPKHLITATGQRVTLRCSPRSGDLSVYWYQQSLDQGLQFLIQYYNGEERAKGNILERFSAQQFPDLHSELNLSSLELGDSALYFCASSVLTSGTHEQFFGPGTRLTVL.